The clone carrying this TCR beta chain was picked up a small number of times. TCRdb re-called the 5' RACE reads with MiXCR, one entry per CDR3 protein. The data contain tens of thousands of distinct CDR3 sequences, 10% to 15% of them singletons. The CDR3 spans 16 residues. Germline V gene sequence: CDR1 SGDLS, CDR2 YYNGEE. V dropped 3 bases and J dropped 3; count of bases not matched to a gene: 11. This specimen belongs to a study of early T cells in non-severe SARS-CoV-2 infection. Study details: Chains from this unsorted whole-blood bulk RNA could not be paired.

Specimen: whole blood, collected at baseline. The chain carries TRBV9 and TRBJ2-7; 8 nucleotides align to TRBD2. The receptor's source is an adult who was a healthcare worker with PCR-confirmed SARS-CoV-2 infection or an uninfected control (not recorded which). The CDR3 DNA is TGTGCCAGCAGCGCTTCACTAGCGGCCTCATACTACGAGCAGTACTTC. Encoded protein: CASSASLAASYYEQYF.